This T cell receptor beta chain stems from a study of blood T cell repertoires in COVID-19. Study as a whole: Sources were T cells, B-cell-depleted T cells, or PBMCs; the material itself was cDNA or gDNA.

Individuals aged about 18 to 90 years were recruited from fewer than 25 US areas. Before being deemed recovered, Cohort 3 donors had two negative PCRs, clearance, or symptom resolution. Comment on this clone: This sample also contains other DNA sequences that code for the same CDR3.

Trimming cost V 6 bases and J 5 bases, with 7 bases left between them. The CDR3 consists of 11 residues. Authors' methods: Amplification from reference gene primers served as the basis for estimated nucleated cell counts. Profiled with immunoSEQ multiplex PCR; TCRdb holds only in-frame clones, not every one. D and trimming come from the DNA, and the V and J calls and clone size come from that table. The repertoire holds about 330,000 clones, with roughly 87% as singletons. Material for sequencing was PBMCs or T cells enriched from blood (not recorded which). This sequence was found in a woman aged 25-40 years who had recovered from COVID-19. The gene calls are TRBV12-3 or TRBV12-4 and TRBJ1-1; D not certain. CDR3 DNA sequence: TGTGCCAGCAGCCGCGGGACTGAAGCTTTCTTT. This encodes CASSRGTEAFF.